These T cell receptor beta chains were read from a single sample in a study of blood T cell repertoires in COVID-19. This table comes from immunoSEQ multiplex PCR, and its TCRdb copy is limited to in-frame clones, with some not included. Here the sample spans fewer than 250,000 clones, 81% being singletons. The sample consisted of PBMCs or T cells enriched from blood (not recorded which). Receptors originate from a woman between 45 and 60 years old with acute COVID-19. Each CDR3 is given with its conserved first and last residue. The order of the fields is clone size, J gene, D gene, V gene, CDR3 protein, CDR3 DNA. A D gene is named only where the DNA matches it firmly. Rows may omit the clone size; those that give it use once, few, many or a size class.

>.|TRBJ1-5|.|TRBV7-2
CASSLRGGTGNQPQHF
TGTGCCAGCAGCTTACGAGGAGGTACGGGCAATCAGCCCCAGCATTTT
>.|TRBJ1-1|TRBD1|TRBV5-1
CASNQGGATEAFF
TGCGCCAGCAACCAGGGGGGTGCCACTGAAGCTTTCTTT
>.|TRBJ2-3|.|TRBV5-1
CASSLQTNTDTQYF
TGCGCCAGCAGCTTACAGACCAACACAGATACGCAGTATTTT
>.|TRBJ1-6|.|TRBV27
CASSSDRASPLHF
TGTGCCAGCAGTTCCGACAGAGCCTCACCCCTCCACTTT
>.|TRBJ2-1|.|TRBV7-2
CASSLLVGAGSYNEQFF
TGTGCCAGCAGCTTACTTGTAGGAGCGGGCTCCTACAATGAGCAGTTCTTC
>.|TRBJ2-7|.|TRBV7-2
CASSFGILGEQYF
TGTGCCAGCAGCTTCGGGATTTTGGGCGAGCAGTACTTC
>few|TRBJ2-7|TRBD2|TRBV27
CASSLGLAGGLSYEQYF
TGTGCCAGCAGTTTAGGACTAGCGGGAGGTCTCTCCTACGAGCAGTACTTC
>.|TRBJ2-7|.|TRBV20-1
CSAYDRHEQYF
TGCAGTGCATACGACAGGCACGAGCAGTACTTC
>.|TRBJ2-1|TRBD2|TRBV6-5
CASSFRTSGPYNEQFF
TGTGCCAGCAGTTTCCGGACTAGCGGACCCTACAATGAGCAGTTCTTC
>.|TRBJ2-3|TRBD1|TRBV7-9
CASSLAAILGTGLTDTQYF
TGTGCCAGCAGCTTAGCTGCTATCCTCGGGACAGGGCTCACAGATACGCAGTATTTT
>once|TRBJ2-5|TRBD2|TRBV2
CASSIRTSTETQYF
TGTGCCAGCAGTATCCGGACTAGCACAGAGACCCAGTACTTC
>.|TRBJ1-5|.|TRBV6-5
CASSYIRQPQHF
TGTGCCAGCAGTTATATCCGTCAGCCCCAGCATTTT
>.|TRBJ1-4|.|TRBV11-2
CASSLDRRNRVFEKLFF
TGTGCCAGCAGCTTAGATAGGAGGAACAGGGTATTCGAAAAACTGTTTTTT
>.|TRBJ2-6|.|TRBV5-5
CASSWGHSGANVLTF
TGTGCCAGCAGCTGGGGGCACTCTGGGGCCAACGTCCTGACTTTC
>.|TRBJ2-1|TRBD2|TRBV19
CASSQLAVYNEQFF
TGTGCCAGTAGTCAACTAGCGGTCTACAATGAGCAGTTCTTC
>once|TRBJ1-2|TRBD1|TRBV29-1
CSGGTGDYGYTF
TGCAGCGGGGGGACAGGCGACTATGGCTACACCTTC
>.|TRBJ2-2|TRBD2|TRBV27
CASRQYSGTSANTGELFF
TGTGCCAGCAGACAATACTCCGGGACTAGCGCGAACACCGGGGAGCTGTTTTTT
>once|TRBJ2-7|TRBD1|TRBV24-1
CAHLPDRASYEQYF
TGTGCCCACCTGCCCGACAGGGCCTCCTACGAGCAGTACTTC
>.|TRBJ2-2|TRBD1|TRBV6-2/TRBV6-3
CASSYGDRGGGTGELFF
TGTGCCAGCAGTTACGGGGACAGGGGAGGTGGCACCGGGGAGCTGTTTTTT
>few|TRBJ2-7|TRBD1|TRBV5-6
CASSSVRDRAAYEQYF
TGTGCCAGCAGTTCAGTCCGGGACAGGGCTGCCTACGAGCAGTACTTC
>few|TRBJ1-3|.|TRBV15
CATTAGNTIYF
TGTGCCACCACGGCTGGAAACACCATATATTTT
>once|TRBJ1-5|TRBD1|TRBV28
CASSTGTVRPQHF
TGTGCCAGCAGCACAGGGACAGTAAGGCCCCAGCATTTT
>few|TRBJ1-2|.|TRBV29-1
CSVEGLPKDSFYGYTF
TGCAGCGTTGAAGGGCTCCCCAAGGACAGCTTCTATGGCTACACCTTC
>.|TRBJ1-1|TRBD1|TRBV5-8
CASSSNRGILTEAFF
TGTGCCAGCAGTTCTAACAGGGGGATTCTGACTGAAGCTTTCTTT
>.|TRBJ2-1|TRBD2|TRBV28
CASIRGGSSYNEQFF
TGTGCCAGCATTAGGGGCGGGAGTAGCTACAATGAGCAGTTCTTC
>.|TRBJ2-5|TRBD2|TRBV4-2
CASSHSGGGGEETQYF
TGTGCCAGCAGCCATAGCGGGGGGGGTGGAGAAGAGACCCAGTACTTC
>once|TRBJ2-7|.|TRBV7-2
CASSLAVENGYEQYF
TGTGCCAGCAGCTTAGCCGTCGAAAACGGCTACGAGCAGTACTTC
>once|TRBJ1-4|.|TRBV28
CASTPSGKEPATNEKLFF
TGTGCCAGCACCCCTTCGGGGAAAGAGCCAGCAACTAATGAAAAACTGTTTTTT
>.|TRBJ1-2|.|TRBV18
CASSPPRSSDGYTF
TGTGCCAGCTCACCCCCCCGATCCTCGGATGGCTACACCTTC
>.|TRBJ1-2|TRBD1|TRBV10-3
CAISESGPQGAPHGYTF
TGTGCCATCAGTGAGTCGGGACCTCAGGGGGCGCCCCATGGCTACACCTTC
>.|TRBJ2-2|.|TRBV7-2
CASSPYSGELFF
TGTGCCAGCAGCCCCTACTCCGGGGAGCTGTTTTTT
>.|TRBJ2-1|.|TRBV7-2
CASSFEGSYNEQFF
TGTGCCAGCAGCTTCGAGGGCAGCTACAATGAGCAGTTCTTC
>.|TRBJ1-2|TRBD1|TRBV7-2
CASRKTGEAQGATRYGYTF
TGTGCCAGCAGAAAAACCGGGGAGGCGCAGGGGGCCACTCGCTATGGCTACACCTTC
>.|TRBJ2-4|TRBD1|TRBV28
CAGHRQGENIQYF
TGTGCCGGACACCGACAGGGGGAAAACATTCAGTACTTC
>.|TRBJ1-5|TRBD1|TRBV4-1
CASSQAGTGDNQPQHF
TGCGCCAGCAGCCAAGCCGGGACAGGAGATAATCAGCCCCAGCATTTT
>.|TRBJ1-1|.|TRBV7-2
CASSLMSITEAFF
TGTGCCAGCAGCTTAATGTCCATTACTGAAGCTTTCTTT
>.|TRBJ2-7|TRBD2|TRBV4-3
CASSQDLLRGSNERYF
TGCGCCAGCAGCCAAGACCTCTTGCGGGGGAGCAACGAGCGGTACTTC
>.|TRBJ2-1|.|TRBV12-5
CASGSRQPGSYNEQFF
TGTGCTAGTGGTAGCCGACAGCCCGGCTCCTACAATGAGCAGTTCTTC
>.|TRBJ1-5|.|TRBV18
CASSLQRNQPQHF
TGTGCCAGCTCACTACAGCGCAATCAGCCCCAGCATTTT
>.|TRBJ2-6|.|TRBV28
CASSLFFLTTGSSGANVLTF
TGTGCCAGCAGTTTATTTTTCTTGACAACTGGGAGCTCTGGGGCCAACGTCCTGACTTTC
>once|TRBJ2-5|.|TRBV15
CATSFFREETQYF
TGTGCCACCAGCTTTTTTCGGGAAGAGACCCAGTACTTC
>.|TRBJ2-7|.|TRBV2
CASTSWGSSYEQYF
TGTGCCAGCACTAGCTGGGGTTCCTCCTACGAGCAGTACTTC
>.|TRBJ2-5|.|TRBV11-1
CASSPRVGSQETQYF
TGTGCCAGCAGCCCCAGAGTGGGGAGCCAAGAGACCCAGTACTTC
>.|TRBJ1-4|TRBD1|TRBV19
CASSDRGREEKLFF
TGTGCCAGTAGTGACAGGGGGCGCGAGGAAAAACTGTTTTTT
>once|TRBJ2-5|TRBD2|TRBV18
CASSPLRTSGGAVQETQYF
TGTGCCAGCTCACCACTACGAACTAGCGGGGGGGCCGTCCAAGAGACCCAGTACTTC
>.|TRBJ2-1|.|TRBV6-1
CASSEPQGGEQFF
TGTGCCAGCAGTGAACCACAGGGTGGTGAGCAGTTCTTC
>few|TRBJ1-1|.|TRBV18
CARGTEAFF
TGTGCCCGGGGGACTGAAGCTTTCTTT
>.|TRBJ1-3|.|TRBV29-1
CSVAGTPSGNTIYF
TGCAGCGTTGCAGGGACACCCTCTGGAAACACCATATATTTT
>.|TRBJ2-7|TRBD1|TRBV12-3/TRBV12-4
CASSSGDRYEQYF
TGTGCCAGCAGTTCCGGGGACAGATACGAGCAGTACTTC
>.|TRBJ1-1|TRBD1|TRBV11-3
CASSSQGIGTEAFF
TGTGCCAGCAGCTCACAGGGGATCGGGACTGAAGCTTTCTTT
>.|TRBJ2-7|.|TRBV9
CASSVAQGPSYEQYF
TGTGCCAGCAGCGTAGCTCAGGGGCCATCCTACGAGCAGTACTTC
>.|TRBJ2-7|TRBD1|TRBV4-3
CASSNSVGGALWEQYF
TGCGCCAGCAGCAATTCGGTAGGGGGCGCCTTATGGGAGCAGTACTTC
>.|TRBJ1-5|TRBD1|TRBV19
CASLGQGGSNQPQHF
TGTGCCAGTCTCGGACAGGGGGGTAGCAATCAGCCCCAGCATTTT
>.|TRBJ2-2|TRBD2|TRBV11-3
CASSLGAGGRYTGELFF
TGTGCCAGCAGCTTAGGAGCGGGGGGGCGTTACACCGGGGAGCTGTTTTTT
>.|TRBJ2-7|.|TRBV12-3/TRBV12-4
CASSFGEVHEQYF
TGTGCCAGCAGTTTCGGTGAGGTCCACGAGCAGTACTTC